The text below deals with one T cell receptor (beta chain). The sample originates from a study of OX40 agonist ivuxolimab in advanced cancers. Trimming stripped 0 bases from V and 8 bases from J, with 14 bases between. In germline, CDR1 is GTSNPN, CDR2 SVGIG (reference sequence). The CDR3 totals 14 residues. The method was immunoSEQ multiplex PCR; TCRdb's version includes in-frame clones alone and lacks a portion of them. Altogether approximately 60,000 clones are present, roughly 84% being singletons, with the ten largest covering 2% to 3%. The sample consisted of CD4+ or CD8+ T cells sorted from blood, taken in a trial of the OX40 agonist ivuxolimab. The genes are TRBV30 and TRBJ1-5, with D unresolved. The sequence was obtained from an adult with an advanced solid tumor such as melanoma, head and neck, liver or kidney cancer. The CDR3 bases are TGTGCCTGGAGTGTTACTGGATCTCCGGAGCCCCAGCATTTT. Its protein product is CAWSVTGSPEPQHF.